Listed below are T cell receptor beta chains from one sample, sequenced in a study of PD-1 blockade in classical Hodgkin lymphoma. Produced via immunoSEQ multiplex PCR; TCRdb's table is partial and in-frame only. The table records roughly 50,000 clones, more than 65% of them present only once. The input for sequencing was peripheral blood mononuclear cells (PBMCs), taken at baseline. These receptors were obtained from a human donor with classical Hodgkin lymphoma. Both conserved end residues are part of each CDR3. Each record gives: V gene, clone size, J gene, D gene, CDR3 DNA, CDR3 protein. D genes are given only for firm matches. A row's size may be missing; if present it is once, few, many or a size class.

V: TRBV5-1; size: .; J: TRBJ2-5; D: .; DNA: TGCGCCAGCAGCTTACAGGGAGACCAAGAGACCCAGTACTTC; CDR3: CASSLQGDQETQYF
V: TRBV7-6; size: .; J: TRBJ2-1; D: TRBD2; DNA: TGTGCCAGCAGCTTAGGACTAGCGGGACACAATGAGCAGTTCTTC; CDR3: CASSLGLAGHNEQFF
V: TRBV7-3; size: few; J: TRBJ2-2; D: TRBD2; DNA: TGTGCCAGCAGCTCCGGACTAGCGGGAGTTACCGGGGAGCTGTTTTTT; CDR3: CASSSGLAGVTGELFF
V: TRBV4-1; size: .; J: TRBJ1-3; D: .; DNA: TGCGCCAGCAGCCTCAGGGGAAATGGAAACACCATATATTTT; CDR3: CASSLRGNGNTIYF
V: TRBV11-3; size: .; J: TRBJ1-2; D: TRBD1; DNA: TGTGCCAGCAGCTCCTCGACAGGGCTTGGGGGCTACACCTTC; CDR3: CASSSSTGLGGYTF
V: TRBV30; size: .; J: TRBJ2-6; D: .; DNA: TGTGCCTGGAGTATACACCAGACCCTTAGCTCTGGGGCCAACGTCCTGACTTTC; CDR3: CAWSIHQTLSSGANVLTF
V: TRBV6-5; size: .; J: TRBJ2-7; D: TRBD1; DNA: TGTGCCAGCAGTTTCAATAGCCAGGGGGCCTACGAGCAGTACTTC; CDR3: CASSFNSQGAYEQYF
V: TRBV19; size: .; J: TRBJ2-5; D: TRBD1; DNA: TGTGCCAGTAGTGTCGGGACAGGGGGTCAAGAGACCCAGTACTTC; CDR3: CASSVGTGGQETQYF
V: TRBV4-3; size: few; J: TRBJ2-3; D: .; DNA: TGCGCCAGCAGCCAAGAAAGGTGGCACACAGATACGCAGTATTTT; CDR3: CASSQERWHTDTQYF
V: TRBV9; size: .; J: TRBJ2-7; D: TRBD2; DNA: TGTGCCAGCAGCGTAGGAATTAGCGGGCTCGGCAGCACCTACGAGCAGTACTTC; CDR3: CASSVGISGLGSTYEQYF